This TCR beta chain was sequenced during a study of cytomegalovirus exposure and HLA in healthy donors. Researchers ran the PCR with 60 Vbeta and 13 Jbeta primers. Assay: immunoSEQ multiplex PCR; the TCRdb copy retains only in-frame clones and omits some. The sample has 120,000 or so clones; approximately 80% are singletons. This clone appeared a few times. CDR1 and CDR2 (germline): SQVTM, ANQGSEA. V lost 4 bases to trimming and J lost 6 bases; unmatched junction nucleotides: 7. This CDR3 spans 13 amino acids. The source is a man between 25 and 39 years old in good health and CMV-seronegative. The chain recombines TRBV29-1 with TRBJ2-7; 9 bases line up with TRBD1. Input material: PBMCs. The DNA of the CDR3 is TGCAGCGTTGCACCGGGACAGGGTCCCGAGCAGTACTTC. This sequence encodes CSVAPGQGPEQYF.